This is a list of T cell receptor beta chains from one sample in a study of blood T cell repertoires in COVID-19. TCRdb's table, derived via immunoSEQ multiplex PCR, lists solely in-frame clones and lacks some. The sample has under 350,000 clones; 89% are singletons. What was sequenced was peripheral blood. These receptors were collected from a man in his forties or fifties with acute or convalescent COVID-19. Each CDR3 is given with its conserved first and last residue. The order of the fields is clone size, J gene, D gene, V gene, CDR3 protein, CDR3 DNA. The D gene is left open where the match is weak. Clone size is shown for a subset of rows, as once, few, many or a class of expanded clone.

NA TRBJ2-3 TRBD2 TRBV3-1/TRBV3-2 CASSPRWLAGGTDTQYF TGTGCCAGCAGCCCCCGGTGGCTAGCGGGGGGGACAGATACGCAGTATTTT
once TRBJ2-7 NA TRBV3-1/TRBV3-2 CASQRGPAYEQYF TGTGCCTCCCAAAGGGGTCCCGCCTACGAGCAGTACTTC
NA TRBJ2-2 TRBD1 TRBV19 CASRTPGQGWRGELFF TGTGCCAGTAGGACCCCGGGACAGGGTTGGAGAGGGGAGCTGTTTTTT
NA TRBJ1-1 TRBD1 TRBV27 CASGDRSLEAFF TGTGCCAGCGGGGACAGGTCCCTTGAAGCTTTCTTT
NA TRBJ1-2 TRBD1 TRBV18 CASSLRTGHNYGYTF TGTGCCAGCTCACTGAGGACAGGCCATAACTATGGCTACACCTTC
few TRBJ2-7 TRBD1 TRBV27 CASSWGTGTGTYEQYF TGTGCCAGCAGTTGGGGAACCGGGACAGGCACCTACGAGCAGTACTTC
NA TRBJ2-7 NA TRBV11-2 CASGLQKSEQYF TGTGCCAGCGGACTCCAAAAATCCGAGCAGTACTTC
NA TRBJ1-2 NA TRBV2 CASSQGGYGYTF TGTGCCAGCAGCCAGGGCGGTTATGGCTACACCTTC
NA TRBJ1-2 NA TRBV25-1 CASSEWEGPDGYTF TGTGCCAGCAGTGAATGGGAGGGGCCGGATGGCTACACCTTC
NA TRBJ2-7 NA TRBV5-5 CASSSGSRYEQYF TGTGCCAGCAGCTCAGGGTCGCGCTACGAGCAGTACTTC
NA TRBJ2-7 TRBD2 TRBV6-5 CASTLGRDYEQYF TGTGCCAGCACTTTGGGGAGGGACTACGAGCAGTACTTC
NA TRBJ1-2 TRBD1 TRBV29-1 CSVEMTGTEDYTF TGCAGCGTTGAGATGACAGGGACGGAAGACTACACCTTC
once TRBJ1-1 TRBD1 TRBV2 CASTRPGQGNTEAFF TGTGCCAGCACCCGACCGGGACAGGGGAACACTGAAGCTTTCTTT
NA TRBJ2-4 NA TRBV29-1 CSVEISSNIQYF TGCAGCGTTGAGATTAGCTCAAACATTCAGTACTTC
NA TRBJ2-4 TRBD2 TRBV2 CASSAGTPGGDIQYF TGTGCCAGCAGTGCTGGGACACCGGGGGGGGACATTCAGTACTTC
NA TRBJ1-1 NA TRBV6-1 CASSESQLYGAFF TGTGCCAGCAGTGAATCACAGCTTTACGGAGCTTTCTTT
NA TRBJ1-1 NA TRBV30 CAWTSKGGAEAFF TGTGCCTGGACCTCAAAGGGGGGGGCTGAAGCTTTCTTT
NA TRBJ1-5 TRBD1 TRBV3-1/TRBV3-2 CASSPTGGGQPQHF TGTGCCAGCAGCCCAACAGGGGGTGGGCAGCCCCAGCATTTT